This T cell receptor beta chain was recovered during a study of OX40 agonist ivuxolimab in advanced cancers. About the study as a whole: Ivuxolimab was an agonistic, fully human IgG2 monoclonal antibody directed against OX40 (CD134), a costimulatory receptor. Intravenous ivuxolimab was administered to patients every 2 weeks at six dose levels: 0.01, 0.1, 0.3, 1.5, 3 and 10 mg/kg. Among the approximately 50 dose-escalation patients, around 20 had hepatocellular carcinoma, 15 melanoma, 9 renal cell carcinoma and 9 head and neck cancer. In the dose-escalation cohort, approximately 80% of patients were male, and the mean age was 60 years with a range of roughly 20 to 80. Prior anti-PD-1, anti-PD-L1 or anti-CTLA-4 therapy was permitted, and 40% to 50% of dose-escalation patients had received checkpoint inhibitors. Partial responses occurred in three dose-escalation patients: two with cutaneous melanoma and one with hepatocellular carcinoma. The point of sequencing TCRbeta in the periphery was to test whether ivuxolimab changed TCR sequence diversity and drove clonal T-cell expansion. The monotherapy dose-escalation portion (N of about 52 patients) of the phase I ivuxolimab trial is reported in the paper. What the study reported, not specific to this receptor: At doses from 0.1 to 3.0 mg/kg, clonal expansion was seen in both CD4+ and CD8+ blood T cells between baseline and week 6. Low levels of normalized T-cell clonal expansion were also shown by some nonresponding patients. After ivuxolimab, more expanded clones were found on average in CD8+ T cells than in CD4+ T cells. In the 0.1-3.0 mg/kg groups, partial responders were among the patients with the lowest normalized peripheral clonal expansion, particularly in CD8+ T cells. Antigen specificity was not determined for the clonally expanded peripheral T cells.

To sequence the TCRbeta CDR3 region, genomic DNA was isolated from the sorted cells. The immunoSEQ Assay was used for sequencing of TCRbeta CDR3 regions. The immuneACCESS repertoire file appears here via TCRdb, limited to in-frame rearrangements. These files lack a portion of the clones; in checked studies, under half of the deficit traces to unresolved V genes, and the cause of the others is not known. Present in this sample are 60,000 or so clones, approximately 94% of which were seen just once. Jointly, the top ten make up roughly 18% of the sample. The trial excluded patients who had a history of autoimmune disease or were on systemic immunosuppression. Peripheral blood for TCR sequencing was collected from all dose cohorts at baseline, on cycle 4 day 1, and on cycle 7 day 1. The samples were drawn from a first-in-human, open-label, multicenter phase I dose-escalation trial of ivuxolimab. The trial enrolled adults with locally advanced or metastatic head and neck squamous cell, hepatocellular, melanoma or renal cell carcinoma. Before TCR sequencing, CD4+ T cells and CD8+ T cells were sorted from peripheral blood as separate populations.

The germline V gene (reference sequence) provides CDR1 LNHNV and CDR2 YYDKDF. V sheds 0 bases and J sheds 3 bases, leaving 9 bases between their ends. The CDR3 starts with the cysteine, ends with the phenylalanine, and has 15 residues. Only CDR3 DNA remains: 45 bases, in frame from the first base. The table lists this clone with a few counts. What this receptor recognizes is not known. No clone much larger than this one lies a single base away; base qualities are absent. The chain is assembled from TRBV15 and TRBJ1-5; confidence is insufficient to name the D gene. The source was CD4+ or CD8+ T cells sorted from blood, collected in a trial of the OX40 agonist ivuxolimab. The origin of this receptor is an adult with an advanced solid tumor such as melanoma, head and neck, liver or kidney cancer. The nucleotide sequence reads TGTGCCACCAGCAGAGACGGCGGCTCCAATCAGCCCCAGCATTTT. This is translated as CATSRDGGSNQPQHF.